The 30 T cell receptor beta chains presented below share a single source sample, sequenced in a study of OX40 agonist ivuxolimab in advanced cancers. The repertoire was sequenced with immunoSEQ multiplex PCR; TCRdb's copy has only in-frame clones and lacks some. This sample yields over 80,000 clones, of which approximately 90% are seen a single time; 0.82% belongs to the top ten. This material consisted of CD4+ or CD8+ T cells sorted from blood, taken in a trial of the OX40 agonist ivuxolimab. Receptors were obtained from an adult with an advanced solid tumor such as melanoma, head and neck, liver or kidney cancer.

On this clone itself: This CDR3 is also generated by other DNA sequences in the sample. This chain joins TRBV28 and TRBJ2-7, with D tentatively TRBD1 (5 bases). From germline, CDR1 is MDHEN and CDR2 SYDVKM. The CDR3 consists of 13 residues. The V end was cut by 6 bases, the J end by 4 bases, with 13 bases between. The CDR3 protein is CASSSGQGYEQYF. DNA of the CDR3: TGTGCCAGCAGCTCCGGGCAGGGTTACGAGCAGTACTTC.

In its sample, this clone was seen once. The rearrangement uses TRBV5-4 and TRBJ2-2, with D hard to call. Germline-derived CDR1 and CDR2 are SGHNT and YYREEE (reference sequence). V gave up 3 bases and J gave up 6 bases, with 9 bases separating them. The CDR3 is made up of 13 amino acids. The CDR3: CASSYEPAGELFF. In DNA, the CDR3 is TGTGCCAGCAGCTACGAGCCGGCCGGGGAGCTGTTTTTT.

The CDR3 loop reads CASNQREGQEEQYF. The CDR3 DNA sequence: TGTGCCAGCAATCAGCGGGAGGGCCAAGAGGAGCAGTACTTC. The V gene is TRBV2, the J gene TRBJ2-7, with TRBD2 matching over 10 bases. J gave up 7 bases and V 7 bases, and 10 bases lay outside the gene matches. Germline values: CDR1 SNHLY, CDR2 FYNNEI. CDR3 size: 14 residues.

Notes on this clone: The same CDR3 is also encoded by other DNA sequences in this sample. CDR3 nucleotide sequence: TGCGCCAGCAGCTTGGCGGGACAGGAGAACACTGAAGCTTTCTTT. Residues: CASSLAGQENTEAFF. V usage is TRBV5-1 and J usage is TRBJ1-1; 8 nucleotides match TRBD1. The CDR3 runs 15 residues. V lost 0 bases, J lost 1 base, and 2 bases stayed unmatched. Germline values: CDR1 SGHRS, CDR2 YFSETQ. Full variable domain (rest looked up from reference TRBV5-1 and TRBJ1-1): KAGVTQTPRYLIKTRGQQVTLSCSPISGHRSVSWYQQTPGQGLQFLFEYFSETQRNKGNFPGRFSGRQFSNSRSEMNVSTLELGDSALYLCASSLAGQENTEAFFGQGTRLTVV.

The chain links TRBV7-7 to TRBJ2-5, with a possible D match to TRBD1 (5 bases). The length of the CDR3 is 13 residues. Deletions cut 1 base from V and 4 bases from J, with 7 bases between. Germline CDR1 SSHAT, CDR2 FNYEAQ (reference sequence). CDR3 residues: CASSLGGRETQYF. In nucleotides, the CDR3 is TGTGCCAGCAGCTTAGGGGGCCGAGAGACCCAGTACTTC.

The chain uses TRBV9 and TRBJ2-3; 11 positions agree with TRBD2. V dropped 3 bases and J dropped 6; count of bases not matched to a gene: 6. The germline gives CDR1 SGDLS, CDR2 YYNGEE. The CDR3 covers 15 residues. The DNA of the CDR3 is TGTGCCAGCAGCGGACTAGCGGGGAGAGGGGATACGCAGTATTTT. Translating it yields CASSGLAGRGDTQYF. Full variable domain (outside the CDR3, taken from reference TRBV9 and TRBJ2-3): DSGVTQTPKHLITATGQRVTLRCSPRSGDLSVYWYQQSLDQGLQFLIQYYNGEERAKGNILERFSAQQFPDLHSELNLSSLELGDSALYFCASSGLAGRGDTQYFGPGTRLTVL.

This sequence joins TRBV7-2 and TRBJ2-1, with 7 bases matching TRBD2. This CDR3 has 14 residues. Per germline, CDR1 SGHTA and CDR2 FQGNSA. The V and J ends lost 4 bases and 7 bases, in that order; junction bases with no gene match: 7. CDR3 in amino acids: CASSWALAVNEQFF. DNA for the CDR3: TGTGCCAGCAGCTGGGCGCTAGCGGTTAATGAGCAGTTCTTC.

Here the CDR3 DNA reads TGTGCCAGCACCCCGGCGGGAGGAATCCCCGGAGGAAACACCATATATTTT. Its translation: CASTPAGGIPGGNTIYF. The chain has TRBV28 and TRBJ1-3; D call uncertain. This CDR3 spans 17 amino acids. Germline V gives CDR1 MDHEN, CDR2 SYDVKM. Trimming left V 7 bases short and J 4 bases short, with 23 bases between.

The CDR3 protein is CASSPLDRAANYGYTF. The CDR3 nucleotides are TGTGCCAGCAGCCCTCTGGACAGGGCGGCTAACTATGGCTACACCTTC. The chain combines TRBV7-3 with TRBJ1-2; 8 bases map to TRBD1. The V gene's germline CDR1 is SGHTA and CDR2 FQGTGA. The V segment lost 5 bases and the J segment 0 bases; nucleotides outside the gene matches: 8. The CDR3 has 16 amino acids.

V usage is TRBV5-1 and J usage is TRBJ1-3; D possibly corresponds to TRBD1 (5 bases). Germline V CDR1 and CDR2: SGHRS, YFSETQ. The CDR3 loop spans 18 amino acids. Trimming took off 4 bases at V and 0 bases at J, with 20 bases between the two ends. The CDR3 DNA follows: TGCGCCAGCAGCCTGGTCCCGGGACGGGGATTCTCTGGAAACACCATATATTTT. Its translation is CASSLVPGRGFSGNTIYF.

The V gene is TRBV7-9, the J gene TRBJ1-2; D call uncertain. V was trimmed by 1 base and J by 6 bases, leaving 3 bases between them. Looked up from germline, CDR1 is SEHNR and CDR2 is FQNEAQ (reference sequence). The CDR3 totals 11 residues. CDR3 sequence: CASSLVDGYTF. CDR3 nucleotides: TGTGCCAGCAGCTTAGTTGATGGCTACACCTTC.

V usage is TRBV7-8 and J usage is TRBJ1-4; D ambiguous. This CDR3 is 13 amino acids long. V dropped 3 bases and J dropped 5 bases, with 7 bases sitting between them. The germline gives CDR1 SGHVS, CDR2 FQNEAQ. CDR3 region: CASSFGLNEKLFF. The CDR3 coding sequence is TGTGCCAGCAGCTTCGGTCTAAATGAAAAACTGTTTTTT.

V usage is TRBV10-3 and J usage is TRBJ2-1; 9 positions agree with TRBD1. This CDR3 region has 15 residues. The junction had 5 bases not matched to a gene; V was cut back by 6 bases and J by 2 bases. The germline CDR1 and CDR2 sequences are ENHRY and SYGVKD. This CDR3 is CAIRTDRGTYNEQFF. DNA of the CDR3: TGTGCCATCAGGACAGACAGGGGGACCTACAATGAGCAGTTCTTC.

This chain joins TRBV25-1 and TRBJ2-2; possible D gene TRBD1, 5 bases. The CDR3 sequence is 15 residues long. Per germline, CDR1 MGHDK and CDR2 SYGVNS. V was clipped by 2 bases and J by 5 bases, with 12 bases between them. The chain's CDR3 is CASSEQGWGTGELFF. CDR3 sequence (DNA): TGTGCCAGCAGTGAACAGGGCTGGGGAACCGGGGAGCTGTTTTTT.

The chain carries TRBV18 and TRBJ2-5; TRBD1 matches at 9 bases. This CDR3 is 16 amino acids long. Germline loops: CDR1 KGHSH, CDR2 LQKENI. V lost 4 bases to trimming and J lost 4 bases; unmatched junction nucleotides: 10. CDR3 loop: CASSLGDRTGVETQYF. The CDR3 region has the DNA TGTGCCAGCTCACTCGGGGACAGGACAGGGGTAGAGACCCAGTACTTC.

The CDR3 sequence: CASSIYGAEEQFF. In DNA, the CDR3 is TGTGCCAGTAGTATTTACGGGGCGGAAGAGCAGTTCTTC. This chain connects TRBV19 to TRBJ2-1; D assignment may be TRBD1 or TRBD2 (5 bases each). The germline gives CDR1 LNHDA, CDR2 SQIVND (reference sequence). This CDR3 region has 13 residues. Deletions cut 3 bases from V and 10 bases from J, with 13 bases between.

The CDR3 region is CASSDPSNAWTEAFF. CDR3 nucleotide sequence: TGTGCCAGCAGTGACCCCTCGAATGCGTGGACTGAAGCTTTCTTT. The rearrangement links TRBV25-1 to TRBJ1-1; D is ambiguous. Germline CDR1 and CDR2: MGHDK and SYGVNS. The CDR3 runs to 15 residues. Trimming took 3 bases from V and 5 from J, leaving 16 bases between them.

The rearrangement joins TRBV5-8 to TRBJ1-1; D unclear. V lost 5 bases and J lost 11, with 19 bases in between. Germline values: CDR1 SGHTS, CDR2 YDEGEE. This CDR3 spans 13 amino acids. The CDR3 coding sequence is TGTGCCAGCAGTCTTGAGGAAGGGCTTGTGGCTTTCTTT. Amino acid sequence: CASSLEEGLVAFF.

The CDR3 nucleotides read TGTGCCAGCAGCTCCCCCGGCAGGGGGCGCAACTATGGCTACACCTTC. It encodes CASSSPGRGRNYGYTF. The rearrangement joins TRBV11-2 to TRBJ1-2; 8 bases map to TRBD1. The CDR3 is 16 residues long. The germline CDR1 and CDR2 sequences are SGHAT and FQNNGV. Trimming at V came to 4 bases and at J to 2 bases, leaving 9 bases not matched to a gene.

The chain joins TRBV7-2 to TRBJ2-5; TRBD1 is a possible D gene (5 bases). V was pared by 5 bases and J by 3 bases, with 13 bases between. In germline, CDR1 is SGHTA, CDR2 FQGNSA. This CDR3 region has 14 residues. CDR3 protein: CASSPRDRKETQYF. In DNA form, the CDR3 reads TGTGCCAGCAGCCCCAGAGACAGAAAAGAGACCCAGTACTTC. The full variable domain, rest sourced from reference TRBV7-2 and TRBJ2-5, is GAGVSQSPSNKVTEKGKDVELRCDPISGHTALYWYRQSLGQGLEFLIYFQGNSAPDKSGLPSDRFSAERTGGSVSTLTIQRTQQEDSAVYLCASSPRDRKETQYFGPGTRLLVL.

The chain is built from TRBV18 and TRBJ1-2, with a weak D call TRBD1 (6 bases). The CDR3 has 14 amino acids. Germline CDR1 reads KGHSH; CDR2 reads LQKENI. V was clipped by 3 bases and J by 8 bases, with 16 bases between them. DNA for the CDR3: TGTGCCAGCTCACCTTCCAGGGGATATTACGGCTACACCTTC. It specifies CASSPSRGYYGYTF.

V usage is TRBV7-8 and J usage is TRBJ1-1, with D tentatively TRBD1 (5 bases). Per the germline V gene, CDR1 is SGHVS and CDR2 is FQNEAQ. V gave up 2 bases and J gave up 0 bases, with 10 bases separating them. The CDR3 covers 15 residues. The CDR3 here is CASSLPAGMNTEAFF. The CDR3, as DNA: TGTGCCAGCAGCTTACCTGCAGGGATGAACACTGAAGCTTTCTTT.

The chain employs TRBV6-6 and TRBJ1-5; weak D call: TRBD1 (6 bases). This CDR3 spans 14 amino acids. Deletions cut 2 bases from V and 9 bases from J, with 14 bases between. CDR1 and CDR2 (germline): MNHNY, SVGAGI (reference sequence). CDR3 nucleotide sequence: TGTGCCAGCAGTTACGGGACACCGCGAGGGCCCCAGCATTTT. Its translation is CASSYGTPRGPQHF.

J is TRBJ2-1 and V is TRBV5-1; D assignment may be TRBD1 or TRBD2 (5 bases each). Germline CDR1 SGHRS, CDR2 YFSETQ. This CDR3 contains 13 residues. V was clipped by 4 bases and J by 10 bases, with 15 bases between them. The CDR3 DNA follows: TGCGCCAGCAGCCCTGGGACCGCGTGGGAGCAGTTCTTC. As protein: CASSPGTAWEQFF.

The chain has TRBV4-3 and TRBJ2-1; unclear D gene. Germline V gives CDR1 LGHNA, CDR2 YSLEER. V was trimmed by 1 base and J by 6 bases, leaving 16 bases between them. CDR3 size: 16 residues. The DNA of the CDR3 is TGCGCCAGCAGCCAAGGAAATTTAGGCACCCCCAATGAGCAGTTCTTC. The encoded protein is CASSQGNLGTPNEQFF.

This clone appeared a few times. An end of the junction differs from the germline gene, which may be a read error. The chain links TRBV6-1 to TRBJ1-1; D remains ambiguous. The length of the CDR3 is 11 residues. The germline gives CDR1 MNHNS, CDR2 SASEGT. Here the CDR3 DNA reads TGTGCCAGCAGAGGAGATACTTGGTCCTCCTTT. This encodes CASRGDTWSSF.

By its share, this clone is medium-sized. The chain has TRBV4-2 and TRBJ2-6; D is uncertain. Between the trimmed V and J ends, which lost 0 bases and 0 bases, there was a span of 6 bases. The CDR3 is 16 amino acids. CDR1 and CDR2 from the germline V gene are LGHNA and YNFKEQ. The chain's CDR3 is CASSQEPGSGANVLTF. The CDR3 DNA is TGTGCCAGCAGCCAAGAACCGGGCTCTGGGGCCAACGTCCTGACTTTC.

J is TRBJ2-3 and V is TRBV5-4, with 13 nucleotides matching TRBD2. The CDR3 has 14 residues. With 3 bases clipped from V and 8 bases from J, the junction kept 3 bases outside the gene matches. The germline CDR1 and CDR2 sequences are SGHNT and YYREEE (reference sequence). CDR3 bases: TGTGCCAGCAGCTGGACTAGCGGGAGCGTTACGCAGTATTTT. Its protein is CASSWTSGSVTQYF.

In the case of this clone: Other nucleotide sequences in the sample specify the same CDR3. The chain couples TRBV19 to TRBJ1-1, with D possibly matching TRBD1 (5 bases). From germline, CDR1 is LNHDA and CDR2 SQIVND (reference sequence). This CDR3 region has 14 residues. V was shortened by 3 bases and J by 0 bases, with 8 bases between the two germline ends. The CDR3 DNA sequence: TGTGCCAGTAGTATTCGGGGGGTGAACACTGAAGCTTTCTTT. Its translation is CASSIRGVNTEAFF.

CDR3 nucleotide sequence: TGTGCCAGCACACCGGGACAGGGGTTGTCTGACACTGAAGCTTTCTTT. Its protein product is CASTPGQGLSDTEAFF. The chain joins TRBV28 to TRBJ1-1; TRBD1 matches 10 bases. The V gene's germline CDR1 is MDHEN and CDR2 SYDVKM. The V segment lost 7 bases and the J segment 3 bases; nucleotides outside the gene matches: 11. CDR3 length equals 16 residues.